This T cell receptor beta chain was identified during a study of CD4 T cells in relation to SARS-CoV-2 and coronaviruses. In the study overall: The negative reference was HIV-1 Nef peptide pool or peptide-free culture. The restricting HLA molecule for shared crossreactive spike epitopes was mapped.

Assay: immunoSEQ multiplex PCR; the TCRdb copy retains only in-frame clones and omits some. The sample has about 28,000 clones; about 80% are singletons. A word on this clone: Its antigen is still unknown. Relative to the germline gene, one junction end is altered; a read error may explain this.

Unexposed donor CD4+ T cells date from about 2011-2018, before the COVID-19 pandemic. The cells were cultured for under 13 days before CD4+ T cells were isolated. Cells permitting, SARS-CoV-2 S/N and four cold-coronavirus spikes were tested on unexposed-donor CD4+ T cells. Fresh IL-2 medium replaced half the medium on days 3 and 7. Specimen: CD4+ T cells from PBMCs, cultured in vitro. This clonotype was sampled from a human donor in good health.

CDR3 loop: CASSPGAQNIQYF. CDR3 bases: TGTGCCAGCAGCCCCGGAGCCCAAAACATTCAGTACTTC. The gene calls are TRBV7-9 and TRBJ2-4, with no clear D. The CDR3 loop spans 13 amino acids. CDR1 and CDR2 from the germline V gene are SEHNR and FQNEAQ (reference sequence).